Each of the 27 T cell receptor beta chains below was sequenced from the same sample in a study of T cell responses to AZD1222 COVID-19 vaccine. Generated by immunoSEQ multiplex PCR, the TCRdb table keeps only in-frame clones and is missing some. The sample carries around 100,000 clones, about nine tenths recorded once. Sequenced material: peripheral blood, taken on day 0 of AZD1222 vaccination. These receptors came from an adult in good health.

The genes are TRBV10-3 and TRBJ2-5; 9 nucleotides agree with TRBD2. The germline CDR1 and CDR2 sequences are ENHRY and SYGVKD. The CDR3 spans 15 residues. V was pared by 0 bases and J by 4 bases, with 3 bases of the junction left unmatched. In nucleotides, the CDR3 is TGTGCCATCAGTGAGTCGGCGGGAGGGGCAGAGACCCAGTACTTC. Amino acid sequence: CAISESAGGAETQYF.

The CDR3 DNA follows: TGTGCCAGCAGTTATTTACTAGCGGGAGGCCGCACCTACAATGAGCAGTTCTTC. Translating it yields CASSYLLAGGRTYNEQFF. This chain uses TRBV6-2 or TRBV6-3 with TRBJ2-1, with 12 bases matching TRBD2. V gave up 3 bases and J gave up 2 bases; unmatched junction bases: 8. Germline loops: CDR1 MNHEY, CDR2 SVGEGT. This CDR3 region has 18 residues.

The gene calls are TRBV28 and TRBJ2-5; D call uncertain. The CDR3 extends over 10 amino acids. V lost 6 bases, J lost 3 bases, and 2 bases lay in between. Germline V CDR1 and CDR2: MDHEN, SYDVKM. CDR3 loop: CASSEETQYF. The CDR3 region has the DNA TGTGCCAGCAGCGAAGAGACCCAGTACTTC.

This chain uses TRBV4-1 with TRBJ2-1; 9 bases align to TRBD2. Looked up from germline, CDR1 is MGHRA and CDR2 is YSYEKL. The CDR3 runs to 14 residues. With 5 bases clipped from V and 5 bases from J, the junction kept 4 bases outside the gene matches. The CDR3 is CASSGLATDNEQFF. For the CDR3, the DNA is TGCGCCAGCAGCGGACTAGCGACAGACAATGAGCAGTTCTTC.

V usage is TRBV5-1 and J usage is TRBJ1-4; D uncertain. Looked up from germline, CDR1 is SGHRS and CDR2 is YFSETQ. Trimming removed 0 bases from V and 6 bases from J, with 9 bases in between. This CDR3 is 14 amino acids long. CDR3 amino acids: CASSLEGGDEKLFF. The CDR3 DNA is TGCGCCAGCAGCTTGGAGGGTGGGGATGAAAAACTGTTTTTT.

The table lists this clone with a few counts. The genes are TRBV5-4 and TRBJ2-2; the D is unclear. CDR3 size: 12 residues. Germline V gene sequence: CDR1 SGHNT, CDR2 YYREEE (reference sequence). The ends were cut back, 2 bases at V and 3 bases at J, with 2 bases in the middle. The CDR3 spells CASSFYTGELFF. CDR3 DNA: TGTGCCAGCAGCTTTTACACCGGGGAGCTGTTTTTT.

The chain recombines TRBV28 with TRBJ2-3; 10 bases match TRBD2. V lost 4 bases to trimming and J lost 2 bases; unmatched junction nucleotides: 6. The CDR3 is made up of 16 amino acids. Germline-derived CDR1 and CDR2 are MDHEN and SYDVKM. CDR3 sequence: CASSSIGTSDTDTQYF. Written as DNA, the CDR3 is TGTGCCAGCAGTTCAATCGGGACTAGCGACACAGATACGCAGTATTTT.

The chain is built from TRBV5-1 and TRBJ2-2; D perhaps matches TRBD1 (6 bases). The CDR3 loop spans 15 amino acids. Looked up from germline, CDR1 is SGHRS and CDR2 is YFSETQ. Trimming stripped 4 bases from V and 4 bases from J, with 14 bases between. This CDR3 reads CASSPATGLTGELFF. CDR3 nucleotide sequence: TGCGCCAGCAGCCCAGCCACAGGGCTCACCGGGGAGCTGTTTTTT.

This chain links TRBV18 with TRBJ1-2; perhaps TRBD1 as D (6 bases). Per the germline V gene, CDR1 is KGHSH and CDR2 is LQKENI. V lost 3 bases, J lost 6 bases, and 20 bases lay in between. CDR3 length: 16 residues. The CDR3 reads CASSPQSQGARDGYTF. The DNA for the CDR3 is TGTGCCAGCTCACCCCAGTCACAGGGCGCAAGGGATGGCTACACCTTC. Using reference TRBV18 and TRBJ1-2 for the parts outside the CDR3, the full variable domain is NAGVMQNPRHLVRRRGQEARLRCSPMKGHSHVYWYRQLPEEGLKFMVYLQKENIIDESGMPKERFSAEFPKEGPSILRIQQVVRGDSAAYFCASSPQSQGARDGYTFGSGTRLTVV.

The CDR3 protein is CASSPQQGSYGYTF. CDR3 coding DNA: TGTGCCAGCAGCCCTCAACAGGGAAGCTATGGCTACACCTTC. The chain uses TRBV7-3 and TRBJ1-2, with D possibly TRBD1 on 6 matching bases. Trimming removed 5 bases at V and 4 bases at J, with 14 bases between. Germline V gene sequence: CDR1 SGHTA, CDR2 FQGTGA. The CDR3 covers 14 residues.

Here the CDR3 DNA reads TGCGCCAGCAGCTTCGCAGGGGCAAGCAATCAGCCCCAGCATTTT. Encoded protein: CASSFAGASNQPQHF. The chain links TRBV5-1 to TRBJ1-5; weak D call: TRBD1 (6 bases). The CDR3 length is 15 residues. Germline assignment: CDR1 SGHRS and CDR2 YFSETQ. Between the trimmed V and J ends, which lost 2 bases and 1 base, there was a span of 10 bases.

The chain recombines TRBV7-9 with TRBJ1-3; D unresolved. The CDR3 spans 15 residues. CDR1 and CDR2 from the germline V gene are SEHNR and FQNEAQ (reference sequence). V was shortened by 1 base and J by 8 bases, with 15 bases between the two germline ends. CDR3 amino acids: CASSLVETRADTIYF. The CDR3, as DNA: TGTGCCAGCAGCTTAGTTGAGACAAGGGCAGACACCATATATTTT.

The chain uses TRBV7-9 and TRBJ1-1, with 9 bases lining up with TRBD1. The ends lost 5 bases at V and 0 bases at J; junction bases unmatched: 7. CDR3 length: 16 residues. Germline V CDR1 and CDR2: SEHNR, FQNEAQ (reference sequence). The CDR3: CASSHPGTGLNTEAFF. CDR3 coding DNA: TGTGCCAGCAGCCACCCCGGGACAGGGTTGAACACTGAAGCTTTCTTT. The complete variable domain, with remaining parts taken from reference TRBV7-9 and TRBJ1-1, reads DTGVSQNPRHKITKRGQNVTFRCDPISEHNRLYWYRQTLGQGPEFLTYFQNEAQLEKSRLLSDRFSAERPKGSFSTLEIQRTEQGDSAMYLCASSHPGTGLNTEAFFGQGTRLTVV.

The V gene is TRBV28, the J gene TRBJ1-2, with 8 bases aligning to TRBD1. The CDR3 totals 15 residues. Looked up from germline, CDR1 is MDHEN and CDR2 is SYDVKM. V trimming: 5 bases; J trimming: 8 bases; junction bases outside the gene matches: 13. As DNA, the CDR3 is TGTGCCAGCAGTGATATAGGTCAGGGGGCGGGAGGCTACACCTTC. Protein: CASSDIGQGAGGYTF.

The V gene is TRBV2, the J gene TRBJ2-3; 7 positions match TRBD2. The J segment lost 0 bases and the V segment lost 6 bases, leaving 6 bases of the junction unmatched. Looked up from germline, CDR1 is SNHLY and CDR2 is FYNNEI. The CDR3 loop spans 15 amino acids. This CDR3 is CASSPGGLSTDTQYF. In DNA, the CDR3 is TGTGCCAGCAGCCCGGGAGGCCTTAGCACAGATACGCAGTATTTT.

The rearrangement joins TRBV28 to TRBJ2-1; TRBD2 aligns across 14 bases. The V and J ends lost 2 bases and 9 bases, in that order; junction bases with no gene match: 9. The germline CDR1 and CDR2 sequences are MDHEN and SYDVKM. There are 17 residues in the CDR3. CDR3: CASSLLRTSGRLGEQFF. As DNA, the CDR3 is TGTGCCAGCAGTTTACTCCGGACTAGCGGGAGGCTTGGTGAGCAGTTCTTC.

This chain links TRBV6-5 with TRBJ2-1, with TRBD1 matching 9 bases. The CDR3 has 15 amino acids. The germline CDR1 and CDR2 sequences are MNHEY and SVGAGI. V gave up 6 bases and J gave up 5 bases; unmatched junction bases: 8. The CDR3 region is CASSTTGGLNNEQFF. The CDR3 DNA reads as TGTGCCAGCAGCACCACAGGGGGCTTGAACAATGAGCAGTTCTTC.

V is TRBV5-8 and J is TRBJ2-5; TRBD2 is a possible D gene (6 bases). V was clipped by 6 bases and J by 5 bases, with 20 bases between them. Germline lookup yields CDR1 SGHTS and CDR2 YDEGEE. This CDR3 is 15 amino acids long. CDR3 protein: CASTRGGRRLETQYF. Written as DNA, the CDR3 is TGTGCCAGCACCCGGGGTGGGAGGAGATTGGAGACCCAGTACTTC.

The V and J genes are TRBV28 and TRBJ2-3; 11 nucleotides match TRBD2. Germline values: CDR1 MDHEN, CDR2 SYDVKM. J lost 4 bases, V lost 7 bases, and 10 bases had no gene match. This CDR3 region has 16 residues. DNA of the CDR3: TGTGCCAGCACCCATACTAGCGGGAGTTTTGCAGATACGCAGTATTTT. It yields the protein CASTHTSGSFADTQYF.

J is TRBJ2-7 and V is TRBV3-1 (or the pseudogene TRBV3-2); D may be TRBD1 or TRBD2 (5 bases each). The germline V gene has CDR1 LGHDT and CDR2 YNNKEL (reference sequence). V lost 3 bases and J 1 base, leaving 13 bases between the germline ends. The CDR3 is 15 residues long. CDR3 coding DNA: TGTGCCAGCAGCCATTTGAGGGACCCATCCTACGAGCAGTACTTC. This sequence encodes CASSHLRDPSYEQYF.

The sample holds one count of this clone. The CDR3 DNA sequence: TGTGCCAGCAGCTTAGAAGATTCCTACGAGCAGTACTTC. Translation: CASSLEDSYEQYF. This sequence joins TRBV7-6 and TRBJ2-7; D ambiguous. This CDR3 spans 13 amino acids. With 1 base removed from V and 1 base from J, the gap between germline ends came to 5 bases. The germline V gene encodes CDR1 SGHVS and CDR2 FNYEAQ.

This rearrangement joins TRBV7-9 to TRBJ2-5; D remains ambiguous. Looked up from germline, CDR1 is SEHNR and CDR2 is FQNEAQ (reference sequence). This CDR3 is built from 14 residues. Trimming left V 5 bases short and J 0 bases short, with 10 bases between. CDR3 DNA sequence: TGTGCCAGCAGCCGCGTGGGGTACCAAGAGACCCAGTACTTC. It specifies CASSRVGYQETQYF.

The chain links TRBV5-1 to TRBJ2-1; 12 bases are a match to TRBD2. The germline gives CDR1 SGHRS, CDR2 YFSETQ. The CDR3 totals 15 residues. V dropped 4 bases and J dropped 4; count of bases not matched to a gene: 3. The CDR3 spells CASSHGTSGYNEQFF. The DNA for the CDR3 is TGCGCCAGCAGCCACGGGACTAGCGGGTACAATGAGCAGTTCTTC.

This rearrangement joins TRBV19 to TRBJ1-6; TRBD1 might be the D (5 bases). CDR1 and CDR2 (germline): LNHDA, SQIVND (reference sequence). V lost 3 bases to trimming and J lost 0 bases, with 6 bases between them. CDR3 length equals 15 residues. The CDR3 DNA sequence: TGTGCCAGTAGTATTGGGGGCTCCTATAATTCACCCCTCCACTTT. Residues: CASSIGGSYNSPLHF. The full variable domain, rest sourced from reference TRBV19 and TRBJ1-6, is DGGITQSPKYLFRKEGQNVTLSCEQNLNHDAMYWYRQDPGQGLRLIYYSQIVNDFQKGDIAEGYSVSREKKESFPLTVTSAQKNPTAFYLCASSIGGSYNSPLHFGNGTRLTVT.

The chain recombines TRBV10-3 with TRBJ2-7; TRBD2 matches at 14 bases. Unmatched junction bases numbered 7, after V lost 4 bases and J lost 2 bases. The CDR3 has 17 amino acids. Germline CDR1 and CDR2: ENHRY and SYGVKD. The CDR3 region is CAISAGTSGRVAYEQYF. For the CDR3, the DNA is TGTGCCATCAGTGCAGGGACTAGCGGGAGAGTAGCCTACGAGCAGTACTTC.

The CDR3 spells CAIRQGTSGRPDYNEQFF. CDR3 in DNA: TGTGCCATCAGGCAGGGGACTAGCGGGAGGCCCGACTACAATGAGCAGTTCTTC. V gene TRBV10-3 combines with J gene TRBJ2-1; 15 nucleotides line up with TRBD2. J was trimmed by 3 bases and V by 6 bases; bases with no gene match: 9. The length of the CDR3 is 18 residues. Germline V gives CDR1 ENHRY, CDR2 SYGVKD.

This chain joins TRBV11-2 and TRBJ2-1; 11 bases align to TRBD2. CDR1 is SGHAT and CDR2 is FQNNGV in the germline V gene. The CDR3 length is 14 residues. The V and J ends lost 4 bases and 12 bases, in that order; junction bases with no gene match: 8. CDR3 nucleotide sequence: TGTGCCAGCAGCTCGTCTAGCGGGAGGAGTGTGCAGTTCTTC. Translating gives CASSSSSGRSVQFF. The full variable domain, with the rest looked up from reference TRBV11-2 and TRBJ2-1, is EAGVAQSPRYKIIEKRQSVAFWCNPISGHATLYWYQQILGQGPKLLIQFQNNGVVDDSQLPKDRFSAERLKGVDSTLKIQPAKLEDSAVYLCASSSSSGRSVQFFGPGTRLTVL.